This T cell receptor beta chain was observed in a study of T cell responses to AZD1222 COVID-19 vaccine. With 2 bases removed from V and 9 bases from J, the gap between germline ends came to 23 bases. This CDR3 contains 17 residues. From germline, CDR1 is LNHDA and CDR2 SQIVND (reference sequence). TCRdb's copy holds only in-frame clones and misses some; the assay was immunoSEQ multiplex PCR. The sample carries about 94,000 clones, approximately 90% recorded once. General study findings and limits: Unmutated variant regions reportedly attract nearly half of all spike-specific TCRs. Repertoires were sampled only after the peak T cell response.

As for this clone: What it recognizes is unknown.

The sequencing used peripheral blood, collected 28 days after the second AZD1222 dose. The sequence derives from an adult who received the AZD1222 COVID-19 vaccine. This chain uses TRBV19 with TRBJ2-1, with D possibly being TRBD1 or TRBD2 (7 bases each). The CDR3 here is CASSITQGRVLGAEQFF. The CDR3 region has the DNA TGTGCCAGTAGTATAACACAGGGGAGGGTTTTAGGTGCTGAGCAGTTCTTC. The variable domain in full, completed from reference TRBV19 and TRBJ2-1, reads DGGITQSPKYLFRKEGQNVTLSCEQNLNHDAMYWYRQDPGQGLRLIYYSQIVNDFQKGDIAEGYSVSREKKESFPLTVTSAQKNPTAFYLCASSITQGRVLGAEQFFGPGTRLTVL.